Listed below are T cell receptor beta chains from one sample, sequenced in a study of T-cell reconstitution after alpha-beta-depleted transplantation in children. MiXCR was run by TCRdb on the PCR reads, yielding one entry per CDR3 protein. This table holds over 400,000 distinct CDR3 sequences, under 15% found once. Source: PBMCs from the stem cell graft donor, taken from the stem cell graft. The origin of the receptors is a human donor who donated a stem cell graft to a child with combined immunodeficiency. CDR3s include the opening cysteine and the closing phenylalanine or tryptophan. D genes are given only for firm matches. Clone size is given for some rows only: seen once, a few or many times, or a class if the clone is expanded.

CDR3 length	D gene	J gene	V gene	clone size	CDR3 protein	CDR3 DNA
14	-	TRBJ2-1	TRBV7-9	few	CASSSLHRDNEQFF	TGTGCCAGCAGCTCCTTACATCGTGACAATGAGCAGTTCTTC
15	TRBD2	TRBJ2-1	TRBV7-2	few	CASSLLAGEVSEQFF	TGTGCCAGCAGCTTACTAGCGGGGGAGGTGAGTGAGCAGTTCTTC
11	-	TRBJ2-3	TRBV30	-	CAWGVGDTQYF	TGTGCCTGGGGAGTCGGAGATACGCAGTATTTT
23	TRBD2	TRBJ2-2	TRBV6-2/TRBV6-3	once	CASSYSGGGEGTSGRPNTGELFF	TGTGCCAGCAGTTACTCGGGAGGAGGGGAAGGGACTAGCGGGAGGCCGAACACCGGGGAGCTGTTTTTT
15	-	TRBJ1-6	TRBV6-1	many	CASSQGTVHNSPLHF	TGTGCCAGCAGCCAGGGGACGGTGCATAATTCACCCCTCCACTTT
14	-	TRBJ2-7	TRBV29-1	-	CSVGVKGTLYEQYF	TGCAGCGTTGGAGTGAAGGGAACGCTTTACGAGCAGTACTTC
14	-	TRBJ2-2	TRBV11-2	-	CASSFAVNTGELFF	TGTGCCAGCAGCTTTGCTGTGAACACCGGGGAGCTGTTTTTT
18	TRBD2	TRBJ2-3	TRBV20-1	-	CSASVAGGPTVSTDAQYF	TGCAGTGCTAGCGTAGCGGGGGGGCCTACAGTGAGCACAGATGCGCAGTATTTT
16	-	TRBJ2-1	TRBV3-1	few	CASSQVYGGAGNEQFF	TGTGCCAGCAGCCAAGTGTATGGGGGGGCGGGCAATGAGCAGTTCTTC
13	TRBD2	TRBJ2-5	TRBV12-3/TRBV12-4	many	CASSLAGLAVQYF	TGTGCCAGCAGTTTAGCGGGACTAGCCGTCCAGTACTTC
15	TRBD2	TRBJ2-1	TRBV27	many	CASSPGLAGEGGQFF	TGTGCCAGCAGTCCCGGACTAGCGGGAGAGGGGGGGCAGTTCTTC
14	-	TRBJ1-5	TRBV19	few	CASSMGRSNRPQHF	TGTGCCAGTAGTATGGGCAGGTCTAATCGGCCCCAGCATTTT
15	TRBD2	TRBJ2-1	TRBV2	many	CASRRSGGSYNEQFF	TGTGCCAGCAGACGAAGCGGGGGCTCCTACAATGAGCAGTTCTTC